This paragraph covers one T cell receptor (beta chain) sequence. This entry is derived from a study of blood T cell repertoires in COVID-19. Study background: The samples span acute and convalescent COVID-19 from the United States, Italy and Spain. PBMCs, B-cell-depleted T cells, or T cells provided the cDNA or gDNA that made up the material.

V trimming: 5 bases; J trimming: 6 bases; junction bases outside the gene matches: 8. The CDR3 covers 15 residues. Germline-derived CDR1 and CDR2 are SGHRS and YFSETQ. Authors' analysis steps: Cell counts per sample came from amplifying reference gene primers. Generated by immunoSEQ multiplex PCR, the TCRdb table keeps only in-frame clones and is missing some. The DNA gave D and trimming, while V, J and clone size come from that table. The sample carries tens of thousands of clones, around 87% recorded once. The material sequenced was peripheral blood. The genes are TRBV5-1 and TRBJ2-1; 10 nucleotides match TRBD1. The receptor was derived from a human donor in a cohort sampled during active COVID-19. The DNA of the CDR3 is TGCGCCAGCAGAACCGGGACAGGGGCGCCCAATGAGCAGTTCTTC. It encodes CASRTGTGAPNEQFF.